This TCR beta chain comes out of a study of long-term antiretroviral therapy in people with HIV. Researchers ran immunoSEQ v3.0 at survey level. Produced via immunoSEQ multiplex PCR; TCRdb's table is partial and in-frame only. There are around 22,000 clones in the sample; roughly 88% occur only once, and approximately 19% lies in the top ten. V was pared by 3 bases and J by 3 bases, with 8 bases between. The germline gives CDR1 MDHEN, CDR2 SYDVKM. This CDR3 has 14 amino acids. This receptor was identified in a man aged 18 to 29 with HIV. Source: unsorted PBMCs, taken 0.1 years before starting antiretroviral therapy. The rearrangement joins TRBV28 to TRBJ1-4; D remains ambiguous. The CDR3, as DNA: TGTGCCAGCAGTTTGGCCAGTTCTAATGAAAAACTGTTTTTT. Translation: CASSLASSNEKLFF. Filled out from reference TRBV28 and TRBJ1-4, the complete variable domain reads DVKVTQSSRYLVKRTGEKVFLECVQDMDHENMFWYRQDPGLGLRLIYFSYDVKMKEKGDIPEGYSVSREKKERFSLILESASTNQTSMYLCASSLASSNEKLFFGSGTQLSVL.